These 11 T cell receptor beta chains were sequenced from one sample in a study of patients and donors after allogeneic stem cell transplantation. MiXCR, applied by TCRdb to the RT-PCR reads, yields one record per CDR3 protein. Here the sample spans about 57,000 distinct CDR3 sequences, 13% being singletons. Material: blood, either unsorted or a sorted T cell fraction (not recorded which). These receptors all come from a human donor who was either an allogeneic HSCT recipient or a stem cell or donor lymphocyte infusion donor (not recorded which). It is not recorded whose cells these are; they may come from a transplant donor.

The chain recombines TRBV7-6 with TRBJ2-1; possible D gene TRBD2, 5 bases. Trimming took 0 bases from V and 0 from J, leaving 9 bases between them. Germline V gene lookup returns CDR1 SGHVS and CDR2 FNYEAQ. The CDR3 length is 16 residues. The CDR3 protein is CASSLAGDYSYNEQFF. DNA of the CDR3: TGTGCCAGCAGCTTAGCGGGAGATTACTCCTACAATGAGCAGTTCTTC. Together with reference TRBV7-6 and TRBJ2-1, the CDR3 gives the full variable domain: GAGVSQSPRYKVTKRGQDVALRCDPISGHVSLYWYRQALGQGPEFLTYFNYEAQQDKSGLPNDRFSAERPEGSISTLTIQRTEQRDSAMYRCASSLAGDYSYNEQFFGPGTRLTVL.

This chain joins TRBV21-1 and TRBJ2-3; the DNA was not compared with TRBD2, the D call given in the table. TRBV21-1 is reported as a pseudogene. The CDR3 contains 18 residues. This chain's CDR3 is CASSKTSGNDFSTDTQYF. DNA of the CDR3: TGTGCCAGCAGCAAAACCAGCGGGAATGACTTTAGCACAGATACGCAGTATTTT.

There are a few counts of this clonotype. The CDR3 DNA follows: TGTGCCAGCAGCGCACCCGGACAGCCAAATGAGCAGTTCTTC. Residues: CASSAPGQPNEQFF. The chain carries TRBV27 and TRBJ2-1, with TRBD1 as a possible D gene (6 bases). Trimming took off 6 bases at V and 7 bases at J, with 16 bases between the two ends. The CDR3 extends over 14 amino acids. Per the germline V gene, CDR1 is MNHEY and CDR2 is SMNVEV (reference sequence).

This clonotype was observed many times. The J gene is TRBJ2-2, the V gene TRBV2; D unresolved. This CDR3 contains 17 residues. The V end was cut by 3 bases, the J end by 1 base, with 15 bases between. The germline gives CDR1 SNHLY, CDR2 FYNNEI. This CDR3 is CASSELLVIVNTGELFF. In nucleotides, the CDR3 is TGTGCCAGCAGTGAGTTGCTTGTTATTGTGAACACCGGGGAGCTGTTTTTT.

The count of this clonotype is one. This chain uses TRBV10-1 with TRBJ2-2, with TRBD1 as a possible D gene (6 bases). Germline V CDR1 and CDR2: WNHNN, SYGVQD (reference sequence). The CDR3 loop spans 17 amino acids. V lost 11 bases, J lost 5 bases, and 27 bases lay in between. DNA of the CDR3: TGCGCCTACCCCCGCAAGAGGGGCAGGGGTAATACCGGGGAGCTGTTTTTT. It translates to CAYPRKRGRGNTGELFF.

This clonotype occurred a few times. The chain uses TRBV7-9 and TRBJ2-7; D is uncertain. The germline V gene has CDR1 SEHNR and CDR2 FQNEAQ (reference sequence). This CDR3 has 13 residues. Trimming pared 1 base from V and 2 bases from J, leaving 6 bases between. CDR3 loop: CASSLGHTYEQYF. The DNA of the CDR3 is TGTGCCAGCAGCTTAGGACACACCTACGAGCAGTACTTC.

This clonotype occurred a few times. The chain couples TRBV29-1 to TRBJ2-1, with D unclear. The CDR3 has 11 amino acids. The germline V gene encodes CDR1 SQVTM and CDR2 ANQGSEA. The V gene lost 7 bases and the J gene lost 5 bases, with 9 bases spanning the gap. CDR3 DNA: TGCAGCGACACTCGGGACAATGAGCAGTTCTTC. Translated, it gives CSDTRDNEQFF.

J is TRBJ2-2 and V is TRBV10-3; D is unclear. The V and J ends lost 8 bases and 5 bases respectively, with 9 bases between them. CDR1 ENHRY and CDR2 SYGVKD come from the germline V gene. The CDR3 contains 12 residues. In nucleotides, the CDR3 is TGTGCCATCCTTCCCCGAACCGGGGAGCTGTTTTTT. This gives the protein CAILPRTGELFF.

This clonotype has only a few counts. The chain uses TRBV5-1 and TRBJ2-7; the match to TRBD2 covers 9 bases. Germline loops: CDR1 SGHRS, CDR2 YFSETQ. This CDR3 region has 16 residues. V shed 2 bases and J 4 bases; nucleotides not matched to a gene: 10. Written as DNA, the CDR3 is TGCGCCAGCAGCTTTTATAGCGGGAGTAACACTTACGAGCAGTACTTC. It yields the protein CASSFYSGSNTYEQYF.

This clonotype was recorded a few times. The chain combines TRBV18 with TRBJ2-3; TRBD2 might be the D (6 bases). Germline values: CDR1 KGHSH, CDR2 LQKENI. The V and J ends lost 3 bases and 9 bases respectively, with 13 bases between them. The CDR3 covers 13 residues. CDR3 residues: CASSPGTFETQYF. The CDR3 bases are TGTGCCAGCTCACCTGGGACTTTCGAAACGCAGTATTTT. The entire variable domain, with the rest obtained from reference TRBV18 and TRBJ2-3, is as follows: NAGVMQNPRHLVRRRGQEARLRCSPMKGHSHVYWYRQLPEEGLKFMVYLQKENIIDESGMPKERFSAEFPKEGPSILRIQQVVRGDSAAYFCASSPGTFETQYFGPGTRLTVL.

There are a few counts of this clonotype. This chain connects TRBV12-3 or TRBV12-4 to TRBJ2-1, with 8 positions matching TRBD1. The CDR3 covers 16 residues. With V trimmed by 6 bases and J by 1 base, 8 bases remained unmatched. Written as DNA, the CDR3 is TGTGCCAGCAGACCCTTGGACAGGGCGTCCTACAATGAGCAGTTCTTC. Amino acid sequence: CASRPLDRASYNEQFF.